A selection of T cell receptor beta chains follows, all from one sample in a study of beta chain features in type 1 diabetes. The repertoire was sequenced with immunoSEQ multiplex PCR; TCRdb's copy has only in-frame clones and lacks some. The sample has under 250,000 clones, approximately 15% seen once. The sequenced sample consisted of naive CD4+ T cells from blood. These receptors came from a man younger than 45 with type 1 diabetes. Both conserved end residues are part of each CDR3. A D gene is named only where the DNA matches it firmly. Clone size is stated in some rows and not others, as once, few, many or a class when expanded.

j_call,d_call,v_call,clone_size,cdr3_nt,cdr3_aa
TRBJ2-7,-,TRBV6-5,-,TGTGCCAGCAGTTCAGGGGCGGCGAGCTCCTACGAGCAGTACTTC,CASSSGAASSYEQYF
TRBJ2-1,TRBD2,TRBV9,-,TGTGCCAGCAGCGTAGCGGGGGGGCCGGAAAATGAGCAGTTCTTC,CASSVAGGPENEQFF
TRBJ1-2,TRBD1,TRBV5-1,-,TGCGCCAGCAGCCCTAACGGACAGGGAATCAATGGCTACACCTTC,CASSPNGQGINGYTF
TRBJ1-2,-,TRBV29-1,few,TGCAGCGTTGAGGGGGGAGACTATGGCTACACCTTC,CSVEGGDYGYTF
TRBJ2-5,-,TRBV5-1,-,TGCGCCAGCAGCTTGGGTCGAGAGACCCAGTACTTC,CASSLGRETQYF
TRBJ1-2,-,TRBV5-1,-,TGCGCCAGCAGCTCGACTGACAGGACGCATGGCTACACCTTC,CASSSTDRTHGYTF
TRBJ1-5,-,TRBV2,-,TGTGCCAGCAGTGCTGCTCAGTATAGCAATCAGCCCCAGCATTTT,CASSAAQYSNQPQHF
TRBJ2-5,TRBD1,TRBV9,few,TGTGCCAGCAGCGGAGGACAGGGGGGGAGGCAAGAGACCCAGTACTTC,CASSGGQGGRQETQYF
TRBJ2-1,TRBD1,TRBV14,-,TGTGCCAGCAGCCTAGTAGCAGGGGGCATCAATGAGCAGTTCTTC,CASSLVAGGINEQFF
TRBJ2-7,TRBD1,TRBV9,few,TGTGCCAGCAGCGGCGGACAGGGGGCTCGCGAGCAGTACTTC,CASSGGQGAREQYF
TRBJ2-1,TRBD2,TRBV6-1,-,TGTGCCAGCAGTGAAGCGAAGCGGGGGGACAATGAGCAGTTCTTC,CASSEAKRGDNEQFF
TRBJ2-1,-,TRBV18,few,TGTGCCAGCTCACCGCAGACTAGTCCCAATGAGCAGTTCTTC,CASSPQTSPNEQFF
TRBJ1-1,-,TRBV29-1,few,TGCAGCGCCTCGACAGTCCCAATGAACACTGAAGCTTTCTTT,CSASTVPMNTEAFF
TRBJ1-1,-,TRBV30,-,TGTGCCTGGAGTAGGGGAGGCACTGAAGCTTTCTTT,CAWSRGGTEAFF
TRBJ1-5,-,TRBV19,-,TGTGCCAGTAGTCCACAGGGTAGTCAGCCCCAGCATTTT,CASSPQGSQPQHF
TRBJ2-2,-,TRBV4-2,-,TGTGCCAGCAGCCCCCCGTTAGCCATGGGGCTGTTTTTT,CASSPPLAMGLFF
TRBJ2-1,-,TRBV11-3,few,TGTGCCAGCAGCTTGAGGGTGAAGGGTGAGCAGTTCTTC,CASSLRVKGEQFF
TRBJ2-1,TRBD2,TRBV18,few,TGTGCCAGCTCACCAACCAGCGGGAGCTTCCATGAGCAGTTCTTC,CASSPTSGSFHEQFF
TRBJ1-3,-,TRBV5-1,few,TGCGCCAGCGCCGGGGGTGACTCTGGAAACACCATATATTTT,CASAGGDSGNTIYF
TRBJ2-2,TRBD1,TRBV29-1,few,TGCAGCGTCGCACGTCAGACAGGGCCCGGGGAGCTGTTTTTT,CSVARQTGPGELFF
TRBJ2-2,TRBD1,TRBV2,-,TGTGCCAGCATACGGGACAGGGGAGAGACCGGGGAGCTGTTTTTT,CASIRDRGETGELFF
TRBJ2-1,-,TRBV5-4,-,TGTGCCAGCGGAGGTATGTTCGGGGTAGCGATCAATGAGCAGTTCTTC,CASGGMFGVAINEQFF
TRBJ2-1,-,TRBV2,-,TGTGCCAGCAGTCTGGACAGCTACAATGAGCAGTTCTTC,CASSLDSYNEQFF
TRBJ1-2,TRBD1,TRBV5-1,-,TGCGCCAGCAGCTTGGCCGCGGACAGGTTTGATGGCTACACCTTC,CASSLAADRFDGYTF
TRBJ2-2,-,TRBV6-1,-,TGTGCCAGCAGGCGGGCGACCGGGGAGCTGTTTTTT,CASRRATGELFF
TRBJ1-1,TRBD1,TRBV18,few,TGTGCCAGCTCACCTGGACAGGGGGCAAATAACCAAGCTTTCTTT,CASSPGQGANNQAFF
TRBJ2-7,TRBD1,TRBV7-9,few,TGTGCCAGCAGCTCCGGGACAGTGTCCTACGAGCAGTACTTC,CASSSGTVSYEQYF
TRBJ1-5,TRBD1,TRBV13,-,TGTGCCAGCAGCCGGGACAGAGATCAGCCCCAGCATTTT,CASSRDRDQPQHF
TRBJ2-7,-,TRBV4-1,-,TGCGCCAGCAGCCAAGAGGAAGCAGGGCCCTACGAGCAGTACTTC,CASSQEEAGPYEQYF
TRBJ2-3,TRBD2,TRBV6-1,-,TGTGCCAGCAAGGAGCGGGGAGATACGCAGTATTTT,CASKERGDTQYF
TRBJ1-5,-,TRBV18,-,TGTGCCAGCTCTCCTGGAGGAGGGACCCTCAATCAGCCCCAGCATTTT,CASSPGGGTLNQPQHF
TRBJ1-1,TRBD1,TRBV7-9,-,TGTGCCAGCAGTCCGGGACAGGGGGCTGGGAATGAAGCTTTCTTT,CASSPGQGAGNEAFF
TRBJ2-1,-,TRBV5-1,few,TGCGCCAGCAGCTCCCCCCGGGATGACAATGAGCAGTTCTTC,CASSSPRDDNEQFF
TRBJ2-1,TRBD2,TRBV4-1,few,TGCGCCAGCAGCGAAGGACTAGCCAGGAGCTCCTACAATGAGCAGTTCTTC,CASSEGLARSSYNEQFF
TRBJ2-3,-,TRBV7-8,few,TGTGCCAGCAGCTTGCCAGGGATGTCTAGCACAGATACGCAGTATTTT,CASSLPGMSSTDTQYF
TRBJ2-3,-,TRBV6-1,few,TGTGCCAGCATGAGGGCTGGGACAGATACGCAGTATTTT,CASMRAGTDTQYF
TRBJ2-4,TRBD1,TRBV27,few,TGTGCCAGCAGTCCACAGGGGGCCAAAAACATTCAGTACTTC,CASSPQGAKNIQYF
TRBJ2-7,TRBD1,TRBV18,few,TGTGCCAGCTCACCCGGACAGGGGGCCCTGTTGGAGCAGTACTTC,CASSPGQGALLEQYF
TRBJ2-7,TRBD2,TRBV5-1,-,TGCGCCAGCAGGGCCGCGGGGGGCGCATCCTACGAGCAGTACTTC,CASRAAGGASYEQYF
TRBJ2-2,-,TRBV21-1,few,TGTGCCAGCAGCAAAGATGGCGGGGGGGCGGACGGGGAGCTGTTTTTT,CASSKDGGGADGELFF
TRBJ1-1,TRBD1,TRBV7-9,-,TGTGCCAGCAGCCCCCATAGTTCCAGGGGGGACACTGAAGCTTTCTTT,CASSPHSSRGDTEAFF